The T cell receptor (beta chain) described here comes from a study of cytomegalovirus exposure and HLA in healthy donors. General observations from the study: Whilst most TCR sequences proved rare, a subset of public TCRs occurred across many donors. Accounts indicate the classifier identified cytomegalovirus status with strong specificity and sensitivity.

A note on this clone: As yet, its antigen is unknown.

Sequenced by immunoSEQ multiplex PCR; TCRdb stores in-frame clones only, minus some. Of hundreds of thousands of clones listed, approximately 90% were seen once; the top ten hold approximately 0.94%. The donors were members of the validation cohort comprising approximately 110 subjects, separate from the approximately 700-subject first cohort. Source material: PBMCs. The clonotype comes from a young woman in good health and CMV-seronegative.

The CDR3 DNA sequence: TGTGCCAGCAGCGTAGGGAGCGGGCAATACAATGAGCAGTTCTTC. It codes for CASSVGSGQYNEQFF. V is TRBV9 and J is TRBJ2-1, with D possibly TRBD2 on 6 matching bases. The CDR3 is 15 residues long. Germline-derived CDR1 and CDR2 are SGDLS and YYNGEE. V was trimmed by 0 bases and J by 4 bases, leaving 11 bases between them.